This T cell receptor (beta chain) was recorded in a study of blood T cells in healthy people across ages. Notes on the study in general: The unknown donor CMV status may have confounded expanded clonotype changes.

Combining a sample-barcoded 5' primer with a J-beta primer mix, a second PCR ran for 7 to 11 cycles. All cDNA molecules were each tagged by a template-switch adaptor with 12 random nucleotides. In TCRdb, the 5' RACE reads were re-called with MiXCR into one record per CDR3 protein. The sample records roughly 680,000 distinct CDR3 sequences, 20% to 25% being singletons. Donors each provided around 10 milliliters of peripheral blood. This clonotype came up a few times. Its antigen is unidentified. The sequencing input was blood. The receptor's source is a man aged 65 to 85 in good health.

CDR3 region: CAWKSGNTGELFF. The CDR3 DNA sequence: TGTGCCTGGAAGAGCGGGAACACCGGGGAGCTGTTTTTT. V gene TRBV30 combines with J gene TRBJ2-2; possibly TRBD2 for D (5 bases). Germline CDR1 is GTSNPN and CDR2 is SVGIG (reference sequence). The CDR3 has 13 amino acids. The V end lost 4 bases, the J end lost 1 base, and 7 bases lay between the germline ends.